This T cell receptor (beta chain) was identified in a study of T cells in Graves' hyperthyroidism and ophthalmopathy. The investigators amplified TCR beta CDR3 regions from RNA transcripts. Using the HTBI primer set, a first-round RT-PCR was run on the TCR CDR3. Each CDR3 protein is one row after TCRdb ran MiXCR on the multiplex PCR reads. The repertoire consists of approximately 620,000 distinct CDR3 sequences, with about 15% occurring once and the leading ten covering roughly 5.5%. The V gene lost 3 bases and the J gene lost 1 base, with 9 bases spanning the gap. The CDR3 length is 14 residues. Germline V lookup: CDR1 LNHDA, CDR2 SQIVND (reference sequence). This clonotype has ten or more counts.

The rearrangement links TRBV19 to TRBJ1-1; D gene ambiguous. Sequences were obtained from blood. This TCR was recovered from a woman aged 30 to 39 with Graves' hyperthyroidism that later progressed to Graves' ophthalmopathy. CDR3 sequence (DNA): TGTGCCAGTAGTATCGGTCCCGAGAACACTGAAGCTTTCTTT. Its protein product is CASSIGPENTEAFF. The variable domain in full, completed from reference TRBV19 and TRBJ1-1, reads DGGITQSPKYLFRKEGQNVTLSCEQNLNHDAMYWYRQDPGQGLRLIYYSQIVNDFQKGDIAEGYSVSREKKESFPLTVTSAQKNPTAFYLCASSIGPENTEAFFGQGTRLTVV.